The clone carrying this TCR beta chain has more than one count but fewer than ten. This sample was included in a study of blood T cells in healthy people across ages. It was with a sample-barcoded 5' primer and a J-beta primer mix that a second PCR of roughly 7 to 12 cycles was run. TCRdb independently ran MiXCR on the 5' RACE reads; one entry per CDR3 protein. The repertoire holds 1.4 million to 1.5 million distinct CDR3 sequences, with roughly 40% as singletons. The germline V gene encodes CDR1 MNHEY and CDR2 SVGAGI. This CDR3 is built from 18 residues. The V end lost 0 bases, the J end lost 0 bases, and 17 bases lay between the germline ends.

Sequences were obtained from blood. The chain has TRBV6-5 and TRBJ1-2; D gene unclear. The source is a woman under 30 in good health. The CDR3 loop is CASSYSPTGAKANYGYTF. The DNA of the CDR3 is TGTGCCAGCAGTTACTCGCCGACGGGCGCCAAAGCTAACTATGGCTACACCTTC.